The 5 T cell receptor beta chains listed next were all sequenced from one sample in a study of T cells in Graves' hyperthyroidism and ophthalmopathy. RNA transcripts provided the source from which TCR beta CDR3 regions were amplified. HTBI primers drove first-round RT-PCR of the TCR CDR3. In TCRdb, the multiplex PCR reads were re-called with MiXCR into one record per CDR3 protein. The profile shows 690,000 or so distinct CDR3 sequences, around 20% of them singletons. Sequenced input: blood. These receptors were taken from a woman aged 45-60 years with Graves' hyperthyroidism that later progressed to Graves' ophthalmopathy.

This clonotype was detected only a few times. The genes are TRBV9 and TRBJ2-2; D assignment may be TRBD1 or TRBD2 (6 bases each). CDR1 and CDR2 from the germline V gene are SGDLS and YYNGEE. Trimming left V 2 bases short and J 6 bases short, with 11 bases between. This CDR3 is 14 amino acids long. Here the CDR3 DNA reads TGTGCCAGCAGCGTTGGGGGGCGGTCCGGGGAGCTGTTTTTT. Amino acids: CASSVGGRSGELFF.

This clonotype was counted a few times. The chain uses TRBV5-5 and TRBJ1-5; TRBD1 agrees at 7 bases. The V and J ends lost 0 bases and 9 bases, in that order; junction bases with no gene match: 9. The CDR3 length is 15 residues. Germline loops: CDR1 SGHKS, CDR2 YYEKEE (reference sequence). This CDR3 is CASSLEGAPRLPQHF. CDR3 sequence (DNA): TGTGCCAGCAGCTTGGAGGGGGCGCCCCGTCTGCCCCAGCATTTT. The variable domain in full, completed from reference TRBV5-5 and TRBJ1-5, reads DAGVTQSPTHLIKTRGQQVTLRCSPISGHKSVSWYQQVLGQGPQFIFQYYEKEERGRGNFPDRFSARQFPNYSSELNVNALLLGDSALYLCASSLEGAPRLPQHFGDGTRLSIL.

The sample holds many counts of this clonotype. This chain links TRBV12-3 or TRBV12-4 with TRBJ2-3; no reliable D call. Trimming shortened V by 8 bases and J by 0 bases, and 3 bases separated the two germline ends. The CDR3 is made up of 11 amino acids. The CDR3, as DNA: TGTGCCAGCCTGAGCACAGATACGCAGTATTTT. This gives the protein CASLSTDTQYF.

In its sample, this clonotype was seen a few times. The genes are TRBV20-1 and TRBJ2-2, with TRBD1 identical over 10 bases. Germline loops: CDR1 DFQATT, CDR2 SNEGSKA (reference sequence). J was trimmed by 0 bases and V by 1 base; bases with no gene match: 11. This CDR3 region has 19 residues. CDR3 sequence reads: CSARVAGTGAPANTGELFF. The DNA of the CDR3 is TGCAGTGCTAGAGTGGCCGGGACAGGGGCGCCAGCGAACACCGGGGAGCTGTTTTTT.

V usage is TRBV5-1 and J usage is TRBJ1-1; D is unclear. The CDR3 is made up of 13 amino acids. Germline V gene data show CDR1 as SGHRS and CDR2 as YFSETQ. Trimming took off 3 bases at V and 5 bases at J, with 11 bases between the two ends. CDR3 in amino acids: CASSYLGRTEAFF. For the CDR3, the DNA is TGCGCCAGCAGCTACCTAGGGAGGACTGAAGCTTTCTTT.